This T cell receptor beta chain was profiled in a study of beta chain features in type 1 diabetes. This clone was seen more than once but under ten times. Antigen unknown. V lost 3 bases and J lost 3, with 11 bases in between. CDR1 KGHSH and CDR2 LQKENI come from the germline V gene. CDR3 length: 14 residues. The whole isolated RNA underwent reverse transcription, so sequencing captured expressed TCRB transcripts. The assay was immunoSEQ multiplex PCR, and TCRdb's table has in-frame clones only and misses some. Of about 740,000 clones listed, around an eighth are singletons. Study-level findings and limits: When Type 1 diabetes patients were examined, their TCRB CDR3s proved moderately but significantly shorter in all four CD4+ subsets. The analysis here could not establish whether HLA type shapes TCRB rearrangement. The study found fewer insertions and more deletions at VDJ junctions in type 1 diabetes patients.

Donors underwent one heparinised blood draw, around 120 mL on average. Sequenced: naive CD4+ T cells from blood. This TCR derives from a man between 18 and 29 years old with type 1 diabetes. This chain joins TRBV18 and TRBJ1-2; no reliable D call. CDR3 amino acids: CASSPGDGHYGYTF. The CDR3 nucleotides read TGTGCCAGCTCACCGGGAGACGGTCACTATGGCTACACCTTC.